The source of this T cell receptor beta chain is a study of regulatory T cells in long-lasting Graves disease. Assembly of TCR beta libraries relied on iRepertoire HTBI primers together with Arm-PCR of CDR3 regions. TCRdb re-analysed the multiplex PCR reads in MiXCR, keeping a single row per CDR3 protein. Of fewer than 400,000 distinct CDR3 sequences detected, around a fifth appear once; the ten largest clones hold less than 30%. The time point: persistent/refractory GD, antithyroid drugs over 5 years with positive TRAb. The TCR library used RNA extracted from PBMCs. This clonotype showed up just a few times. Trimming shortened V by 6 bases and J by 5 bases, and 16 bases separated the two germline ends. This CDR3 is 15 amino acids long.

This chain uses TRBV12-3 or TRBV12-4 with TRBJ2-2; D not resolved. This specimen was peripheral blood mononuclear cells (PBMCs), taken when the disease was refractory, from a patient treated with antithyroid drugs. The TCR comes from a female donor with Graves disease. The CDR3 spells CASSPVGSLTGELFF. DNA for the CDR3: TGTGCCAGCAGCCCGGTGGGGTCCCTAACCGGGGAGCTGTTTTTT.